The 15 T cell receptor beta chains given below trace back to one sample, sequenced in a study of early T cells in non-severe SARS-CoV-2 infection. TCRdb passed the 5' RACE reads through MiXCR, listing each CDR3 protein once. The data contain around 40,000 distinct CDR3 sequences, about 6.2% of them singletons. The material sequenced was whole blood. Receptor source: an adult who was a healthcare worker with PCR-confirmed SARS-CoV-2 infection or an uninfected control (not recorded which).

In this sample, this clonotype turned up many times. The chain links TRBV7-2 to TRBJ2-3; 7 nucleotides match TRBD2. CDR1 is SGHTA and CDR2 is FQGNSA in the germline V gene. The CDR3 has 13 amino acids. Germline trimming cut 7 bases from V and 2 bases from J; bases unmatched to any gene: 3. CDR3 residues: CASTSGYTDTQYF. CDR3 bases: TGTGCCAGCACTAGCGGTTACACAGATACGCAGTATTTT.

In its sample, this clonotype was seen many times. The chain has TRBV7-8 and TRBJ2-7, with D unresolved. The CDR3 totals 10 residues. Germline-derived CDR1 and CDR2 are SGHVS and FQNEAQ. V shed 5 bases and J shed 3 bases, with 2 bases lying between them. The CDR3 loop is CASSNYEQYF. CDR3 sequence (DNA): TGTGCCAGCAGCAACTACGAGCAGTACTTC.

This clonotype was counted only a few times. The chain links TRBV6-2 or TRBV6-3 to TRBJ2-7, with 7 bases that match TRBD1. Germline lookup yields CDR1 MNHEY and CDR2 SVGEGT. This CDR3 has 14 residues. Trimming took 7 bases from V and 5 from J; bases not matched to a gene: 11. The CDR3 spells CASTPSTGFHEQYF. CDR3 coding DNA: TGTGCCAGCACCCCATCGACAGGGTTTCACGAGCAGTACTTC.

At least ten counts were recorded for this clonotype. J is TRBJ2-7 and V is TRBV6-1; 7 positions match TRBD2. With 0 bases clipped from V and 4 bases from J, the junction kept 9 bases outside the gene matches. The CDR3 length is 16 residues. Per germline, CDR1 MNHNS and CDR2 SASEGT. In nucleotides, the CDR3 is TGTGCCAGCAGTGAAGCGTTGATCGGGAGGATGTACGAGCAGTACTTC. Translation gives CASSEALIGRMYEQYF.

There are a few counts of this clonotype. V is TRBV20-1 and J is TRBJ2-1; D gene ambiguous. Germline loops: CDR1 DFQATT, CDR2 SNEGSKA (reference sequence). The V and J ends lost 1 base and 7 bases respectively, with 14 bases between them. The CDR3 covers 14 residues. Written as DNA, the CDR3 is TGCAGTGCTAGAGGGGTTGACGAGACAAATGAGCAGTTCTTC. Amino acid sequence: CSARGVDETNEQFF.

This clonotype was seen repeatedly, ten times or more. This sequence joins TRBV6-1 and TRBJ1-2; no reliable D call. The V and J ends lost 1 base and 2 bases respectively, with 5 bases between them. This CDR3 is 13 amino acids long. The germline CDR1 and CDR2 sequences are MNHNS and SASEGT. The chain's CDR3 is CASSEGQNYGYTF. In DNA, the CDR3 is TGTGCCAGCAGTGAAGGGCAGAACTATGGCTACACCTTC.

This clonotype was observed a handful of times. The CDR3 nucleotides read TGTGCCAGCAGTTTGTTTGGGAGCACAGATACGCAGTATTTT. Its translation: CASSLFGSTDTQYF. The chain uses TRBV12-3 or TRBV12-4 and TRBJ2-3; D remains ambiguous. Trimming removed 3 bases at V and 0 bases at J, with 7 bases between. The CDR3 totals 14 residues.

The gene calls are TRBV19 and TRBJ1-6; D gene unclear. CDR1 is LNHDA and CDR2 is SQIVND in the germline V gene (reference sequence). Trimming stripped 6 bases from V and 0 bases from J, with 12 bases between. The CDR3 extends over 16 amino acids. The CDR3 region has the DNA TGTGCCAGTAGGAGTATCGAAGGCTCCTATAATTCACCCCTCCACTTT. Its protein is CASRSIEGSYNSPLHF.

This clonotype was detected ten times or more. The chain links TRBV20-1 to TRBJ1-6, with 7 bases aligning to TRBD1. This CDR3 region has 13 residues. The junction had 7 bases not matched to a gene; V was cut back by 5 bases and J by 9 bases. CDR1 is DFQATT, CDR2 SNEGSKA, per germline (reference sequence). CDR3 amino acids: CSALRQGRSPLHF. In nucleotides, the CDR3 is TGCAGTGCTTTACGACAGGGCCGTTCACCCCTCCACTTT.

Regarding this clonotype: Relative to the germline gene, one junction end is altered; a read error may explain this. CDR3 in amino acids: CASSGDRGPPHMIF. CDR3 bases: TGTGCCAGTAGTGGGGACAGGGGCCCCCCGCACATGATCTTC. The chain recombines TRBV19 with TRBJ2-1; 10 bases line up with TRBD1. Germline V gives CDR1 LNHDA, CDR2 SQIVND (reference sequence). This CDR3 is built from 14 residues.

The chain links TRBV20-1 to TRBJ2-5, with no clear D. This CDR3 has 11 residues. CDR1 is DFQATT and CDR2 is SNEGSKA in the germline V gene (reference sequence). Trimming removed 5 bases at V and 6 bases at J, with 10 bases between. CDR3 sequence (DNA): TGCAGTGCTCACATTAGCCAGACCCAGTACTTC. As protein: CSAHISQTQYF.

This clonotype was counted at least ten times. The gene calls are TRBV10-2 and TRBJ2-1; maybe TRBD2 (6 bases). The V end lost 4 bases, the J end lost 4 bases, and 8 bases lay between the germline ends. The germline V gene has CDR1 WSHSY and CDR2 SAAADI. This CDR3 has 13 residues. DNA of the CDR3: TGCGCCAGCAGTGGGGGACTTTACAATGAGCAGTTCTTC. Its protein is CASSGGLYNEQFF.

As concerns this clonotype: It may be a read error: a sequence one base away is much more abundant. The gene calls are TRBV6-2 or TRBV6-3 and TRBJ2-7; D is unclear. Looked up from germline, CDR1 is MNHEY and CDR2 is SVGEGT. The length of the CDR3 is 13 residues. The CDR3 here is CAGSYDWVHEQYF. The CDR3 bases are TGTGCCGGCAGTTATGACTGGGTCCACGAGCAGTACTTC.

This sequence joins TRBV3-1 and TRBJ2-1; TRBD2 matches at 13 bases. The junction had 3 bases not matched to a gene; V was cut back by 4 bases and J by 12 bases. The CDR3 consists of 13 residues. Germline V CDR1 and CDR2: LGHDT, YNNKEL (reference sequence). The DNA for the CDR3 is TGTGCCAGCAGCCGGACTAGCGGGGGAGGGCAGTTCTTC. This sequence encodes CASSRTSGGGQFF.

This clonotype was seen ten or more times. V gene TRBV14 combines with J gene TRBJ2-7; D ambiguous. V lost 4 bases to trimming and J lost 3 bases, with 13 bases between them. CDR3 size: 14 residues. The germline CDR1 and CDR2 sequences are SGHDN and FVKESK. The CDR3: CASSPGQFYYEQYF. The CDR3 region has the DNA TGTGCCAGCAGCCCCGGGCAATTCTACTACGAGCAGTACTTC. Filled out from reference TRBV14 and TRBJ2-7, the complete variable domain reads EAGVTQFPSHSVIEKGQTVTLRCDPISGHDNLYWYRRVMGKEIKFLLHFVKESKQDESGMPNNRFLAERTGGTYSTLKVQPAELEDSGVYFCASSPGQFYYEQYFGPGTRLTVT.